The source of this T cell receptor beta chain is a study of OX40 agonist ivuxolimab in advanced cancers. Study at large: Clinicians treated patients with ivuxolimab, an agonistic anti-OX40 (CD134) antibody. The study's findings and limits: Undetermined was the antigen specificity of the expanded peripheral T cells.

Comment on this clone: Its antigen is unidentified.

Here immunoSEQ multiplex PCR was the method, and the copy in TCRdb shows in-frame clones only, minus some. The data show about 39,000 clones, approximately 80% seen once. V was shortened by 5 bases and J by 1 base, with 13 bases between the two germline ends. Germline values: CDR1 SGHTA, CDR2 FQGTGA. The CDR3 totals 15 residues. This sequence was found in an adult with an advanced solid tumor such as melanoma, head and neck, liver or kidney cancer. The starting material was CD4+ or CD8+ T cells sorted from blood, obtained in a trial of the OX40 agonist ivuxolimab. The chain couples TRBV7-3 to TRBJ2-3, with D possibly matching TRBD2 (5 bases). CDR3 sequence (DNA): TGTGCCAGCAGCGTCGGGATATCTGGCACAGATACGCAGTATTTT. This sequence encodes CASSVGISGTDTQYF.